This TCR beta chain appears in the sequencing data of a study of cytomegalovirus exposure and HLA in healthy donors. Study-wide results and limits: A later analysis found most CMV-associated TCR beta chains apparently HLA-restricted. The study listed under 200 cytomegalovirus-associated TCR beta chains.

This clone was counted only a few times. Antigen specificity is unknown. The sample contains more than one DNA sequence encoding this CDR3. Both 60 Vbeta primers and 13 Jbeta primers went into the PCR. Measured with immunoSEQ multiplex PCR; TCRdb has only the in-frame clones, and not every one. Seen here are fewer than 250,000 clones, 65% to 80% observed once, and the top ten hold around 16%. Germline assignment: CDR1 SGHDN and CDR2 FVKESK. The ends were cut back, 3 bases at V and 7 bases at J, with 7 bases in the middle. This CDR3 has 12 amino acids. The chain carries TRBV14 and TRBJ1-5, with D perhaps matching TRBD1 (5 bases). This TCR was sampled from a man aged 35 to 55 in good health and CMV-seronegative. Sequenced material: PBMCs. CDR3 DNA sequence: TGTGCCAGCAGCCAGGGGCGGCAGCCCCAGCATTTT. As protein: CASSQGRQPQHF.